This T cell receptor beta chain comes out of a study of blood T cell repertoires in COVID-19 (dated by TCRdb to between 2020 and 2021). At the level of the whole study: Samples from collaborators originated in the United States, Italy and Spain and spanned both the acute and convalescent phases of COVID-19. The repertoires were released in a freely available public database intended as a resource for research on the immune response to SARS-CoV-2. The material from the prospective study consisted of cDNA or gDNA derived from T cells, B-cell-depleted T cells, or PBMCs. HLA class I and class II types, where available, came from metadata supplied by the sample provider rather than from assay-based typing. The sample metadata nearly always contained a de-identified subject ID, COVID-19 status, age in years and sex. Samples came from the ongoing ImmuneRACE study (first 160 participants) plus 1,254 subjects from 6 global collaborators. Subjects who had been exposed to COVID-19, were actively infected with it, or had recovered from it provided the deeply sampled blood TCRbeta repertoires that made up the dataset.

Paper-wide results and their limitations: How much clinical and demographic metadata was included differed by source and by participant, and the metadata was provided uncurated.

As concerns this clone: Its target antigen remains unknown. No base qualities exist here, and no much larger clone lies one base off it.

Counted from cysteine to phenylalanine, this CDR3 has 18 amino acids. The only DNA kept is the CDR3, 54 bases in frame from the first base. V ends up 2 bases short and J 2 bases short, with an unmatched junction base count of 13. From a lookup of the germline V gene (reference sequence), CDR1 and CDR2 are MNHEY and SMNVEV. TCRbeta CDR3 regions were amplified from genomic DNA using the immunoSEQ Assay, a bias-controlled multiplex PCR. The authors processed their data as follows. The number of nucleated cells in each sample was estimated by amplification of reference gene primers within the assay. To quantify the absolute abundance of each unique TCRbeta CDR3 rearrangement, sequence reads were collapsed and filtered. Productive Simpson clonality was computed per sample as the square root of Simpson's diversity index over productive rearrangements. TCRdb holds this immuneACCESS table with in-frame rearrangements only. Some clones are missing; in checked studies, unresolved V genes explain under half, and the rest has no known cause. V and J calls and clone size are copied from that table; D and trimming were computed from the DNA. Within this sample are about 390,000 clones, with about 87% of them counted one time only. Over 2% of the sample comes from the top ten.

One collaborating source in Seattle enrolled patients during active infection and followed them longitudinally through the course of disease. Collaborating institutions collected whole blood in K2EDTA tubes following their own protocols. For TCRbeta analysis, collaborators shipped samples in one of three forms: frozen whole blood, isolated PBMCs, or DNA extracted from either of those sample types. The chain is encoded by TRBV27 joined to TRBJ1-2, with 8 bases matching TRBD1. This receptor was taken from a woman in her fifties or sixties with COVID-19, enrolled during active disease. Sequencing was performed on peripheral blood. The DNA sequence is as follows: TGTGCCAGCAGTTTAACCTTTCCCCGGACAGGGATGAACTATGGCTACACCTTC. This encodes CASSLTFPRTGMNYGYTF.